This T cell receptor (beta chain) was captured by sequencing in a study of response to subunit inactivated influenza vaccine. TCRdb independently ran MiXCR on the RT-PCR reads; one entry per CDR3 protein. The repertoire holds 600,000 to 850,000 distinct CDR3 sequences, with 11% to 15% as singletons. The CDR3 runs to 15 residues. V shed 1 base and J shed 3 bases, with 10 bases lying between them. Germline V lookup: CDR1 MNHEY, CDR2 SVGEGT. Study findings and constraints: That few new T cells are recruited by each seasonal influenza vaccination was the authors' suggestion.

This clonotype was counted a few times. Its antigen is currently unknown. Specimen: PBMCs from blood, collected 14 days before vaccination. The chain has TRBV6-2 or TRBV6-3 and TRBJ2-1; weak D call: TRBD2 (5 bases). The clonotype was recovered from a man between 50 and 59 years old who received an inactivated influenza vaccine. The chain's CDR3 is CASSYLDLDYNEQFF. The CDR3 DNA is TGTGCCAGCAGTTACTTGGACTTGGACTACAATGAGCAGTTCTTC.